These 2 T cell receptor beta chains were all obtained from the same sample, sequenced in a study of PD-L1 blockade in urothelial cancer. Libraries were prepared by immunoSEQ multiplex PCR; TCRdb keeps only in-frame clonotypes and omits some of them. Of more than 75,000 clones in the sample, roughly nine tenths were seen once. Sample: PBMCs, taken around atezolizumab (anti-PD-L1) treatment. The receptors were gathered from a man aged 60-69 years with urothelial cancer.

This sequence joins TRBV19 and TRBJ2-2; 12 bases agree with TRBD2. After removal of 5 bases from V and 3 bases from J, the junction contained 4 bases not matched to a gene. Per the germline V gene, CDR1 is LNHDA and CDR2 is SQIVND (reference sequence). CDR3 length: 16 residues. CDR3 DNA sequence: TGTGCCAGTAGTCGGACTAGCGGGGAATACACCGGGGAGCTGTTTTTT. Its translation: CASSRTSGEYTGELFF.

V usage is TRBV30 and J usage is TRBJ2-1, with no clear D. Germline CDR1 reads GTSNPN; CDR2 reads SVGIG (reference sequence). Trimming shortened V by 4 bases and J by 8 bases, and 9 bases separated the two germline ends. There are 11 residues in the CDR3. CDR3 bases: TGTGCCTGGAACTCCGCCGATGAGCAGTTCTTC. Translating it yields CAWNSADEQFF.